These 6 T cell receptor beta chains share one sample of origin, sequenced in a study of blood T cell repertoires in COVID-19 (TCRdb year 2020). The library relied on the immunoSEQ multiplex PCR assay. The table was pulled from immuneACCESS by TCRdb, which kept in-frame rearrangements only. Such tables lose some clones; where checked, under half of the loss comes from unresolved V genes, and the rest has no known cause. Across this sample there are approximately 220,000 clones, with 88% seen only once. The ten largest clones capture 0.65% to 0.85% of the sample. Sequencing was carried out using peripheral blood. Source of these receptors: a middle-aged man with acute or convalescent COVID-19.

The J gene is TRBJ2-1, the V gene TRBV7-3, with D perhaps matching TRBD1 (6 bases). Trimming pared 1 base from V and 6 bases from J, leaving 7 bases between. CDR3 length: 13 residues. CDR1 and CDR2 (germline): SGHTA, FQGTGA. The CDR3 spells CASSLIGGNEQFF. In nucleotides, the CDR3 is TGTGCCAGCAGCTTAATAGGGGGCAATGAGCAGTTCTTC.

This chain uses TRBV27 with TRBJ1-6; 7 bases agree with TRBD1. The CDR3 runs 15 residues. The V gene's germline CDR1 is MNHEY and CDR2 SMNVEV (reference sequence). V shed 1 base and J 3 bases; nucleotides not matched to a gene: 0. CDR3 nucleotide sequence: TGTGCCAGCAGTTTATGGGACAGCTATAATTCACCCCTCCACTTT. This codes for CASSLWDSYNSPLHF.

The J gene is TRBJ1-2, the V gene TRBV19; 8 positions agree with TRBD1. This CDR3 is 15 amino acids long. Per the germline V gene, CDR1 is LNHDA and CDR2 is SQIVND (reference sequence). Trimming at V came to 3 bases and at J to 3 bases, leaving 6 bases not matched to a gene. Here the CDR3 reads CASSIGQGSDYGYTF. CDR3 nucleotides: TGTGCCAGTAGTATCGGACAGGGTTCGGACTATGGCTACACCTTC.

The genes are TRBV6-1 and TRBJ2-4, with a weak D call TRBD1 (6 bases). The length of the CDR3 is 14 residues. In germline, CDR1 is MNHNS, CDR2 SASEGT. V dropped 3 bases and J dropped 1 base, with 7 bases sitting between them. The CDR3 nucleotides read TGTGCCAGCAGTGACAGGGGTGCCAAAAACATTCAGTACTTC. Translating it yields CASSDRGAKNIQYF.

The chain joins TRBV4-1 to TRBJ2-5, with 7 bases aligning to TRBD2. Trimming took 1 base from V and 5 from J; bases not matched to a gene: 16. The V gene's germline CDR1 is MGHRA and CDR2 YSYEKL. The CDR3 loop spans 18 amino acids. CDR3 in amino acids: CASSQVVPSGLGEETQYF. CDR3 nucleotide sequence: TGCGCCAGCAGCCAAGTCGTCCCTAGCGGCCTGGGGGAGGAGACCCAGTACTTC.

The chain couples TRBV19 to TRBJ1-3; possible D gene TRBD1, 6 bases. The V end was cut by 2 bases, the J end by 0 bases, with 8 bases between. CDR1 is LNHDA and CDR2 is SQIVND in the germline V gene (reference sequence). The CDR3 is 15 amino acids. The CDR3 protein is CASSIPGVSGNTIYF. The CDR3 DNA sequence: TGTGCCAGTAGTATACCAGGGGTCTCTGGAAACACCATATATTTT.